This T cell receptor beta chain derives from a study of cytomegalovirus exposure and HLA in healthy donors. Findings of the study overall: Sequencing depth roughly uniform across donors was assumed in presence/absence analyses. There were several of the most significant clusters that appeared linked to common viral pathogens in a later analysis. Later analysis associated a missense DCLRE1C variant with TCR beta V- and J-gene trimming.

This CDR3 region has 15 residues. Germline values: CDR1 SGHAT, CDR2 FQNNGV. Between the trimmed V and J ends, which lost 4 bases and 0 bases, there was a span of 11 bases. Primers included in the PCR were 60 Vbeta and 13 Jbeta primers. The repertoire was sequenced with immunoSEQ multiplex PCR; TCRdb's copy has only in-frame clones and lacks some. The sample records approximately 110,000 clones, over 60% being singletons. Healthy people donating bone marrow made up the donors. In regard to this clone: Antigen: not known.

The source is a female donor in good health and CMV-seropositive. Sequencing was performed on PBMCs. This rearrangement joins TRBV11-2 to TRBJ2-3; D possibly corresponds to TRBD2 (5 bases). The DNA of the CDR3 is TGTGCCAGCAGCTCGTGGACTGCTAGCACAGATACGCAGTATTTT. Translation: CASSSWTASTDTQYF.